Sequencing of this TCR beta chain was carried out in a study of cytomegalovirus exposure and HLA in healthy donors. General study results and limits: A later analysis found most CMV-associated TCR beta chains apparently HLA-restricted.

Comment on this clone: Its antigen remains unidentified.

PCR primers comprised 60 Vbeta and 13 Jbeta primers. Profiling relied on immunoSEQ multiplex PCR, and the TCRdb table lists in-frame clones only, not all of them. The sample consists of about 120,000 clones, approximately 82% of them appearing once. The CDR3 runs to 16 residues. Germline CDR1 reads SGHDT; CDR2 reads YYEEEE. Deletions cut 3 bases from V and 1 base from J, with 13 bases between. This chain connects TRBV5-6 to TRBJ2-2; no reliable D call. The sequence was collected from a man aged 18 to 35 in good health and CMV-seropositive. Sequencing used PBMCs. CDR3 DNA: TGTGCCAGCAGCTCAACTCGAGACTTGAACACCGGGGAGCTGTTTTTT. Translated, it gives CASSSTRDLNTGELFF.